Below, 30 T cell receptor beta chains from the same sample are listed, as sequenced in a study of shared clonotypes between healthy human individuals. TCRdb's table, derived via immunoSEQ multiplex PCR, lists solely in-frame clones and lacks some. This table holds about 2 million clones, about 95% found once. Naive CD8 populations comprised CD45RO-negative cells positively selected for CCR7, excluding terminally differentiated effector memory CD45RA+ cells. Sequenced input: naive CD8+ T cells sorted from blood. The receptor source for this set is a man aged 18 to 35 in good health.

The chain couples TRBV2 to TRBJ2-3; 7 nucleotides match TRBD1. The germline V gene encodes CDR1 SNHLY and CDR2 FYNNEI. The junction had 6 bases not matched to a gene; V was cut back by 6 bases and J by 0 bases. The CDR3 covers 15 residues. CDR3 nucleotide sequence: TGTGCCAGCAGACAGGGGTGGGGAAGCACAGATACGCAGTATTTT. Encoded protein: CASRQGWGSTDTQYF.

V gene TRBV13 combines with J gene TRBJ2-1; D is possibly TRBD1 or TRBD2 (5 bases each). Germline V gene lookup returns CDR1 PRHDT and CDR2 FYEKMQ (reference sequence). The CDR3 has 14 residues. Trimming removed 3 bases from V and 6 bases from J, with 12 bases in between. The CDR3 nucleotides read TGTGCCAGCAGCTTGGGACCGTTAAGCAATGAGCAGTTCTTC. Encoded protein: CASSLGPLSNEQFF.

J is TRBJ1-5 and V is TRBV19; D might be TRBD1 (5 bases). Germline loops: CDR1 LNHDA, CDR2 SQIVND (reference sequence). The CDR3 sequence is 15 residues long. V lost 2 bases to trimming and J lost 9 bases, with 17 bases between them. CDR3 coding DNA: TGTGCCAGTAGTATAAGGCAGGGAGTTACGGGGCCCCAGCATTTT. Encoded protein: CASSIRQGVTGPQHF.

The gene calls are TRBV5-6 and TRBJ2-3, with no clear D. Germline V gene data show CDR1 as SGHDT and CDR2 as YYEEEE. Trimming removed 5 bases from V and 0 bases from J, with 13 bases in between. The CDR3 is 15 amino acids. The CDR3 coding sequence is TGTGCCAGCAGTCCCGCCCCGGAGAGCACAGATACGCAGTATTTT. Its protein product is CASSPAPESTDTQYF.

This chain uses TRBV7-9 with TRBJ1-6; tentative D call: TRBD1 (5 bases). V was clipped by 5 bases and J by 8 bases, with 16 bases between them. The germline V gene has CDR1 SEHNR and CDR2 FQNEAQ (reference sequence). There are 15 residues in the CDR3. CDR3 DNA sequence: TGTGCCAGCAGCACCCGGGACGGTGCGGATTCACCCCTCCACTTT. It is translated as CASSTRDGADSPLHF.

The chain joins TRBV18 to TRBJ2-2; D tentatively reads TRBD1 or TRBD2 (6 bases each). Trimming took off 6 bases at V and 2 bases at J, with 16 bases between the two ends. Germline V gene lookup returns CDR1 KGHSH and CDR2 LQKENI. The CDR3 is 16 amino acids. CDR3 in DNA: TGTGCCAGCTCGCCTTCAGGGGAGGTTAACACCGGGGAGCTGTTTTTT. Amino acids: CASSPSGEVNTGELFF. Based on the CDR3 plus reference TRBV18 and TRBJ2-2, the full variable domain is NAGVMQNPRHLVRRRGQEARLRCSPMKGHSHVYWYRQLPEEGLKFMVYLQKENIIDESGMPKERFSAEFPKEGPSILRIQQVVRGDSAAYFCASSPSGEVNTGELFFGEGSRLTVL.

In this sample, this clone turned up a few times. The chain employs TRBV30 and TRBJ1-1, with 7 bases aligning to TRBD1. Germline V gene sequence: CDR1 GTSNPN, CDR2 SVGIG (reference sequence). Unmatched junction bases numbered 5, after V lost 0 bases and J lost 7 bases. The CDR3 covers 13 residues. CDR3 in amino acids: CAWSVTHRGEAFF. DNA for the CDR3: TGTGCCTGGAGTGTGACCCACAGGGGTGAAGCTTTCTTT.

The chain employs TRBV9 and TRBJ2-7, with a tentative D call TRBD1 (6 bases). The length of the CDR3 is 13 residues. Trimming stripped 0 bases from V and 7 bases from J, with 11 bases between. Germline CDR1 and CDR2: SGDLS and YYNGEE. The DNA for the CDR3 is TGTGCCAGCAGCGTAGTGGGGGCCGGGGAGCAGTACTTC. This translates into CASSVVGAGEQYF.

V and J are TRBV30 and TRBJ1-2; D perhaps matches TRBD1 (6 bases). Germline CDR1 is GTSNPN and CDR2 is SVGIG (reference sequence). This CDR3 spans 12 amino acids. Trimming left V 4 bases short and J 8 bases short, with 14 bases between. The DNA for the CDR3 is TGTGCCTGGACTTACAGGGAAGGCGGCTACACCTTC. Protein product: CAWTYREGGYTF.

Concerning this clone: The sample contains more than one DNA sequence encoding this CDR3. This rearrangement joins TRBV4-3 to TRBJ2-7, with D possibly matching TRBD1 (6 bases). Trimming left V 0 bases short and J 4 bases short, with 7 bases between. There are 13 residues in the CDR3. Germline V gives CDR1 LGHNA, CDR2 YSLEER. CDR3 in DNA: TGCGCCAGCAGCCAAGATAGGGGGTACGAGCAGTACTTC. The encoded protein is CASSQDRGYEQYF.

The chain employs TRBV28 and TRBJ2-2; 9 bases are a match to TRBD1. V lost 5 bases and J lost 6; bases outside the gene matches: 10. The CDR3 is 16 residues long. Germline V gene lookup returns CDR1 MDHEN and CDR2 SYDVKM. The CDR3 DNA reads TGTGCCAGCAGTCTACCGGGACAGGGAGTTGCCGGGGAGCTGTTTTTT. Protein sequence: CASSLPGQGVAGELFF.

This sequence joins TRBV28 and TRBJ1-5; tentatively, D is TRBD1 (6 bases). CDR1 is MDHEN and CDR2 is SYDVKM in the germline V gene. Trimming stripped 2 bases from V and 4 bases from J, with 15 bases between. This CDR3 spans 16 amino acids. CDR3 protein: CASSLMEGVLNQPQHF. CDR3 bases: TGTGCCAGCAGTTTAATGGAGGGGGTCTTAAATCAGCCCCAGCATTTT.

The V call is TRBV4-1, the J call TRBJ1-2; possibly TRBD1 for D (5 bases). The V end was cut by 10 bases, the J end by 6 bases, with 12 bases between. The CDR3 runs 11 residues. The germline V gene encodes CDR1 MGHRA and CDR2 YSYEKL. In nucleotides, the CDR3 is TGCGCCACGGCAGGGATCGATGGCTACACCTTC. Amino acid sequence: CATAGIDGYTF.

CDR3 residues: CASSSGAGEQYF. In nucleotides, the CDR3 is TGTGCCAGCAGCTCAGGGGCTGGGGAGCAGTACTTC. This chain uses TRBV7-9 with TRBJ2-7; D might be TRBD1 (6 bases). V was clipped by 4 bases and J by 7 bases, with 11 bases between them. Germline V gene data show CDR1 as SEHNR and CDR2 as FQNEAQ (reference sequence). This CDR3 region has 12 residues.

CDR3 protein: CASRAGTGGRETQYF. Written as DNA, the CDR3 is TGTGCCAGCAGGGCCGGGACAGGGGGCCGGGAGACCCAGTACTTC. The V gene is TRBV6-6, the J gene TRBJ2-5; 12 bases map to TRBD1. There are 15 residues in the CDR3. The V and J ends lost 6 bases and 5 bases, in that order; junction bases with no gene match: 7. Per germline, CDR1 MNHNY and CDR2 SVGAGI (reference sequence).

The rearrangement uses TRBV7-9 and TRBJ2-5; 7 nucleotides match TRBD1. This CDR3 spans 17 amino acids. The germline V gene has CDR1 SEHNR and CDR2 FQNEAQ (reference sequence). J lost 1 base, V lost 2 bases, and 10 bases had no gene match. This CDR3 is CASSLNPGQTLQETQYF. The CDR3 bases are TGTGCCAGCAGCTTAAACCCGGGACAGACGCTCCAAGAGACCCAGTACTTC.

The chain is built from TRBV9 and TRBJ1-6; D is uncertain. Germline assignment: CDR1 SGDLS and CDR2 YYNGEE. V was clipped by 2 bases and J by 8 bases, with 11 bases between them. The CDR3 spans 14 residues. Here the CDR3 reads CASSVQNSDSPLHF. The CDR3 nucleotides are TGTGCCAGCAGCGTGCAAAACAGCGATTCACCCCTCCACTTT. Full variable domain (missing parts from reference TRBV9 and TRBJ1-6): DSGVTQTPKHLITATGQRVTLRCSPRSGDLSVYWYQQSLDQGLQFLIQYYNGEERAKGNILERFSAQQFPDLHSELNLSSLELGDSALYFCASSVQNSDSPLHFGNGTRLTVT.

As to this clone: The same CDR3 is also encoded by other DNA sequences in this sample. The V and J genes are TRBV7-9 and TRBJ2-3; D remains unclear. V dropped 4 bases and J dropped 0 bases, with 5 bases sitting between them. CDR1 and CDR2 (germline): SEHNR, FQNEAQ (reference sequence). This CDR3 region has 13 residues. The CDR3 DNA is TGTGCCAGCAGCTCAGGTAGCACAGATACGCAGTATTTT. Residues: CASSSGSTDTQYF.

In regard to this clone: Its ends do not fully match the called genes, so a read error is possible. J is TRBJ2-1 and V is TRBV7-7; D is perhaps TRBD1 (6 bases). The CDR3 covers 15 residues. Per germline, CDR1 SSHAT and CDR2 FNYEAQ (reference sequence). DNA of the CDR3: TGTGCTAGCAGCTTAGAGTTGCAGGGGATAGGAGAGCAGTTCTTC. This codes for CASSLELQGIGEQFF.

The chain employs TRBV25-1 and TRBJ2-5; 9 nucleotides line up with TRBD1. The germline V gene has CDR1 MGHDK and CDR2 SYGVNS. The junction had 9 bases not matched to a gene; V was cut back by 4 bases and J by 3 bases. The CDR3 totals 16 residues. Here the CDR3 reads CASSVTQQGAEETQYF. The CDR3 bases are TGTGCCAGCAGTGTGACTCAACAGGGGGCGGAAGAGACCCAGTACTTC.

This clone occurred once. The chain joins TRBV6-5 to TRBJ1-2; 9 nucleotides line up with TRBD1. CDR1 and CDR2 from the germline V gene are MNHEY and SVGAGI. The CDR3 extends over 13 amino acids. V dropped 6 bases and J dropped 6; count of bases not matched to a gene: 5. The DNA for the CDR3 is TGTGCCAGCAGCTTCGACAGGGGGGATGGCTACACCTTC. It is translated as CASSFDRGDGYTF.

This chain links TRBV10-3 with TRBJ2-1; TRBD2 might be the D (6 bases). The V and J ends lost 0 bases and 9 bases respectively, with 9 bases between them. Germline V CDR1 and CDR2: ENHRY, SYGVKD. This CDR3 has 13 amino acids. The CDR3 DNA is TGTGCCATCAGTGAGTCCGTGGAGGGTGAGCAGTTCTTC. Its translation: CAISESVEGEQFF.

A note on this clone: Other DNA sequences from this sample encode an identical CDR3 as well. The CDR3 protein is CASSLDYNEQFF. The CDR3 nucleotides are TGTGCCAGCAGCCTCGACTACAATGAGCAGTTCTTC. J is TRBJ2-1 and V is TRBV9; D not resolved. Trimming left V 4 bases short and J 3 bases short, with 5 bases between. This CDR3 contains 12 residues. Germline V gives CDR1 SGDLS, CDR2 YYNGEE.

This clone came up a few times. The genes are TRBV19 and TRBJ2-7, with 8 nucleotides matching TRBD1. Losses at the gene ends were 6 bases for V and 3 bases for J; bases not matched to a gene: 10. Germline V lookup: CDR1 LNHDA, CDR2 SQIVND (reference sequence). CDR3 length: 15 residues. The CDR3 DNA follows: TGTGCCAGTAGCTTCTCCGGGACAGGAGTCTACGAGCAGTACTTC. Translating it yields CASSFSGTGVYEQYF.

The chain is built from TRBV7-9 and TRBJ2-7; TRBD1 or TRBD2 may be the D gene (5 bases each). Per germline, CDR1 SEHNR and CDR2 FQNEAQ (reference sequence). Trimming took 5 bases from V and 2 from J, leaving 7 bases between them. This CDR3 has 12 amino acids. CDR3 DNA: TGTGCCAGCAGCCGGGACGCCTACGAGCAGTACTTC. It yields the protein CASSRDAYEQYF.

V and J are TRBV5-6 and TRBJ1-2; TRBD1 might be the D (6 bases). The CDR3 runs 14 residues. V was clipped by 3 bases and J by 8 bases, with 17 bases between them. Germline V lookup: CDR1 SGHDT, CDR2 YYEEEE. The CDR3 protein is CASSSVRGSVGYTF. The DNA of the CDR3 is TGTGCCAGCAGCTCCGTCAGGGGATCAGTAGGCTACACCTTC.

The chain links TRBV4-1 to TRBJ2-2; TRBD2 is a possible D gene (6 bases). This CDR3 region has 17 residues. Germline lookup yields CDR1 MGHRA and CDR2 YSYEKL. Trimming pared 1 base from V and 4 bases from J, leaving 16 bases between. The chain's CDR3 is CASSQVGGLSITGELFF. The DNA for the CDR3 is TGCGCCAGCAGCCAAGTGGGAGGACTCTCTATCACCGGGGAGCTGTTTTTT.

Comments on this clone: The sample holds other DNA sequences that translate to the same CDR3. The rearrangement joins TRBV7-9 to TRBJ2-3, with unresolved D. This CDR3 is built from 11 residues. The germline V gene encodes CDR1 SEHNR and CDR2 FQNEAQ (reference sequence). Trimming took off 2 bases at V and 6 bases at J, with 3 bases between the two ends. CDR3 nucleotides: TGTGCCAGCAGCTTAATCGATACGCAGTATTTT. Residues: CASSLIDTQYF.

This chain uses TRBV5-6 with TRBJ2-7; the D gene is possibly TRBD1 (6 bases). The V end was cut by 4 bases, the J end by 2 bases, with 13 bases between. CDR3 length: 14 amino acids. Germline V gene lookup returns CDR1 SGHDT and CDR2 YYEEEE. CDR3 protein: CASSVRGKTYEQYF. The CDR3 nucleotides read TGTGCCAGCAGCGTCAGGGGCAAAACCTACGAGCAGTACTTC.

The chain has TRBV12-5 and TRBJ2-7; 8 nucleotides agree with TRBD2. CDR1 LGHNT and CDR2 FRNRAP come from the germline V gene. CDR3 length: 14 residues. V was clipped by 5 bases and J by 0 bases; unmatched bases: 3. This CDR3 reads CASGAGLASYEQYF. CDR3 coding DNA: TGTGCTAGTGGTGCCGGACTAGCCTCCTACGAGCAGTACTTC.